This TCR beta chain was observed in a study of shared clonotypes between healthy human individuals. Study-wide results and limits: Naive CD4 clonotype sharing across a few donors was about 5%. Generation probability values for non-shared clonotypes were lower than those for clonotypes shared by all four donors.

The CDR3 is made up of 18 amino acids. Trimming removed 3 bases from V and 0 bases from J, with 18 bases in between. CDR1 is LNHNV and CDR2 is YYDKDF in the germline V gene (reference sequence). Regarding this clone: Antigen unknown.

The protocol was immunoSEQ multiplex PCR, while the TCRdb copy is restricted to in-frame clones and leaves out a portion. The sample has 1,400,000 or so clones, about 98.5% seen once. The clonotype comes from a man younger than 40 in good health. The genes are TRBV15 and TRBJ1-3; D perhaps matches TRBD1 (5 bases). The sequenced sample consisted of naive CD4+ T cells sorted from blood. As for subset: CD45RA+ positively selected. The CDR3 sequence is CATSRGGLGATSGNTIYF. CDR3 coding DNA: TGTGCCACCAGCAGGGGGGGTTTAGGGGCCACCTCTGGAAACACCATATATTTT. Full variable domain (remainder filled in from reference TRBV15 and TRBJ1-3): DAMVIQNPRYQVTQFGKPVTLSCSQTLNHNVMYWYQQKSSQAPKLLFHYYDKDFNNEADTPDNFQSRRPNTSFCFLDIRSPGLGDTAMYLCATSRGGLGATSGNTIYFGEGSWLTVV.